One and the same sample provided the 8 T cell receptor beta chains below, sequenced in a study of shared clonotypes between healthy human individuals. Sequenced by immunoSEQ multiplex PCR; TCRdb stores in-frame clones only, minus some. The sample consists of 2 million to 3 million clones, approximately 93% of them appearing once. The sample comprised naive CD4+ T cells from PBMCs. Subset denoted: CD45RA+ positively selected. These receptors were collected from a man aged 18 to 30 in good health. Some clones in this sample may be carry-over from other donors' samples.

This chain uses TRBV7-3 with TRBJ2-2, with a possible D match to TRBD1 (7 bases). Germline V gene sequence: CDR1 SGHTA, CDR2 FQGTGA. The CDR3 consists of 17 residues. The ends were cut back, 3 bases at V and 0 bases at J, with 14 bases in the middle. CDR3 amino acids: CASSLIGGTANTGELFF. CDR3 bases: TGTGCCAGCAGCTTGATAGGAGGGACAGCGAACACCGGGGAGCTGTTTTTT.

The chain carries TRBV18 and TRBJ1-1; D might be TRBD1 (6 bases). The CDR3 loop spans 16 amino acids. The V and J ends lost 2 bases and 4 bases respectively, with 17 bases between them. Per the germline V gene, CDR1 is KGHSH and CDR2 is LQKENI. The CDR3 loop reads CASSPTVQGSGTEAFF. For the CDR3, the DNA is TGTGCCAGCTCACCAACTGTACAGGGTTCTGGCACTGAAGCTTTCTTT.

The chain is built from TRBV19 and TRBJ2-7; TRBD1 matches at 8 bases. The CDR3 extends over 14 amino acids. V lost 5 bases, J lost 3 bases, and 6 bases stayed unmatched. Germline CDR1 is LNHDA and CDR2 is SQIVND (reference sequence). Written as DNA, the CDR3 is TGTGCCAGTAGTGGGGGGACAGGAATCTACGAGCAGTACTTC. It encodes CASSGGTGIYEQYF.

The V gene is TRBV5-1, the J gene TRBJ2-7, with 7 bases matching TRBD2. Unmatched junction bases numbered 3, after V lost 0 bases and J lost 6 bases. Germline CDR1 and CDR2: SGHRS and YFSETQ. This CDR3 comprises 13 residues. The CDR3 loop is CASSLGGGFEQYF. CDR3 bases: TGCGCCAGCAGCTTGGGCGGGGGATTCGAGCAGTACTTC.

The genes are TRBV9 and TRBJ2-7; D might be TRBD2 (6 bases). This CDR3 comprises 15 residues. V lost 0 bases, J lost 7 bases, and 17 bases lay in between. From germline, CDR1 is SGDLS and CDR2 YYNGEE. The CDR3 DNA reads as TGTGCCAGCAGCGTAGCTGGGGGAGGACTGCGGGAGCAGTACTTC. It codes for CASSVAGGGLREQYF.

This CDR3 reads CAISPLTGNTEAFF. CDR3 coding DNA: TGTGCCATCAGCCCTTTGACAGGCAACACTGAAGCTTTCTTT. The chain uses TRBV10-3 and TRBJ1-1; D is perhaps TRBD1 (6 bases). This CDR3 has 14 residues. V gave up 6 bases and J gave up 2 bases, with 13 bases separating them. Germline CDR1 reads ENHRY; CDR2 reads SYGVKD.

The chain employs TRBV5-6 and TRBJ1-2, with 8 bases fitting TRBD1. CDR1 and CDR2 from the germline V gene are SGHDT and YYEEEE. The CDR3 has 13 residues. Trimming removed 3 bases from V and 4 bases from J; junction bases left unmatched: 2. CDR3 sequence reads: CASSSTGAYGYTF. In nucleotides, the CDR3 is TGTGCCAGCAGCTCGACAGGGGCCTATGGCTACACCTTC.

CDR3 residues: CATQPPGETQYF. The CDR3 nucleotides are TGTGCCACCCAACCCCCCGGAGAGACCCAGTACTTC. This chain joins TRBV28 and TRBJ2-5; D is ambiguous. CDR3 length: 12 residues. Germline loops: CDR1 MDHEN, CDR2 SYDVKM. V was cut by 10 bases and J by 4 bases, with 13 bases left in between.